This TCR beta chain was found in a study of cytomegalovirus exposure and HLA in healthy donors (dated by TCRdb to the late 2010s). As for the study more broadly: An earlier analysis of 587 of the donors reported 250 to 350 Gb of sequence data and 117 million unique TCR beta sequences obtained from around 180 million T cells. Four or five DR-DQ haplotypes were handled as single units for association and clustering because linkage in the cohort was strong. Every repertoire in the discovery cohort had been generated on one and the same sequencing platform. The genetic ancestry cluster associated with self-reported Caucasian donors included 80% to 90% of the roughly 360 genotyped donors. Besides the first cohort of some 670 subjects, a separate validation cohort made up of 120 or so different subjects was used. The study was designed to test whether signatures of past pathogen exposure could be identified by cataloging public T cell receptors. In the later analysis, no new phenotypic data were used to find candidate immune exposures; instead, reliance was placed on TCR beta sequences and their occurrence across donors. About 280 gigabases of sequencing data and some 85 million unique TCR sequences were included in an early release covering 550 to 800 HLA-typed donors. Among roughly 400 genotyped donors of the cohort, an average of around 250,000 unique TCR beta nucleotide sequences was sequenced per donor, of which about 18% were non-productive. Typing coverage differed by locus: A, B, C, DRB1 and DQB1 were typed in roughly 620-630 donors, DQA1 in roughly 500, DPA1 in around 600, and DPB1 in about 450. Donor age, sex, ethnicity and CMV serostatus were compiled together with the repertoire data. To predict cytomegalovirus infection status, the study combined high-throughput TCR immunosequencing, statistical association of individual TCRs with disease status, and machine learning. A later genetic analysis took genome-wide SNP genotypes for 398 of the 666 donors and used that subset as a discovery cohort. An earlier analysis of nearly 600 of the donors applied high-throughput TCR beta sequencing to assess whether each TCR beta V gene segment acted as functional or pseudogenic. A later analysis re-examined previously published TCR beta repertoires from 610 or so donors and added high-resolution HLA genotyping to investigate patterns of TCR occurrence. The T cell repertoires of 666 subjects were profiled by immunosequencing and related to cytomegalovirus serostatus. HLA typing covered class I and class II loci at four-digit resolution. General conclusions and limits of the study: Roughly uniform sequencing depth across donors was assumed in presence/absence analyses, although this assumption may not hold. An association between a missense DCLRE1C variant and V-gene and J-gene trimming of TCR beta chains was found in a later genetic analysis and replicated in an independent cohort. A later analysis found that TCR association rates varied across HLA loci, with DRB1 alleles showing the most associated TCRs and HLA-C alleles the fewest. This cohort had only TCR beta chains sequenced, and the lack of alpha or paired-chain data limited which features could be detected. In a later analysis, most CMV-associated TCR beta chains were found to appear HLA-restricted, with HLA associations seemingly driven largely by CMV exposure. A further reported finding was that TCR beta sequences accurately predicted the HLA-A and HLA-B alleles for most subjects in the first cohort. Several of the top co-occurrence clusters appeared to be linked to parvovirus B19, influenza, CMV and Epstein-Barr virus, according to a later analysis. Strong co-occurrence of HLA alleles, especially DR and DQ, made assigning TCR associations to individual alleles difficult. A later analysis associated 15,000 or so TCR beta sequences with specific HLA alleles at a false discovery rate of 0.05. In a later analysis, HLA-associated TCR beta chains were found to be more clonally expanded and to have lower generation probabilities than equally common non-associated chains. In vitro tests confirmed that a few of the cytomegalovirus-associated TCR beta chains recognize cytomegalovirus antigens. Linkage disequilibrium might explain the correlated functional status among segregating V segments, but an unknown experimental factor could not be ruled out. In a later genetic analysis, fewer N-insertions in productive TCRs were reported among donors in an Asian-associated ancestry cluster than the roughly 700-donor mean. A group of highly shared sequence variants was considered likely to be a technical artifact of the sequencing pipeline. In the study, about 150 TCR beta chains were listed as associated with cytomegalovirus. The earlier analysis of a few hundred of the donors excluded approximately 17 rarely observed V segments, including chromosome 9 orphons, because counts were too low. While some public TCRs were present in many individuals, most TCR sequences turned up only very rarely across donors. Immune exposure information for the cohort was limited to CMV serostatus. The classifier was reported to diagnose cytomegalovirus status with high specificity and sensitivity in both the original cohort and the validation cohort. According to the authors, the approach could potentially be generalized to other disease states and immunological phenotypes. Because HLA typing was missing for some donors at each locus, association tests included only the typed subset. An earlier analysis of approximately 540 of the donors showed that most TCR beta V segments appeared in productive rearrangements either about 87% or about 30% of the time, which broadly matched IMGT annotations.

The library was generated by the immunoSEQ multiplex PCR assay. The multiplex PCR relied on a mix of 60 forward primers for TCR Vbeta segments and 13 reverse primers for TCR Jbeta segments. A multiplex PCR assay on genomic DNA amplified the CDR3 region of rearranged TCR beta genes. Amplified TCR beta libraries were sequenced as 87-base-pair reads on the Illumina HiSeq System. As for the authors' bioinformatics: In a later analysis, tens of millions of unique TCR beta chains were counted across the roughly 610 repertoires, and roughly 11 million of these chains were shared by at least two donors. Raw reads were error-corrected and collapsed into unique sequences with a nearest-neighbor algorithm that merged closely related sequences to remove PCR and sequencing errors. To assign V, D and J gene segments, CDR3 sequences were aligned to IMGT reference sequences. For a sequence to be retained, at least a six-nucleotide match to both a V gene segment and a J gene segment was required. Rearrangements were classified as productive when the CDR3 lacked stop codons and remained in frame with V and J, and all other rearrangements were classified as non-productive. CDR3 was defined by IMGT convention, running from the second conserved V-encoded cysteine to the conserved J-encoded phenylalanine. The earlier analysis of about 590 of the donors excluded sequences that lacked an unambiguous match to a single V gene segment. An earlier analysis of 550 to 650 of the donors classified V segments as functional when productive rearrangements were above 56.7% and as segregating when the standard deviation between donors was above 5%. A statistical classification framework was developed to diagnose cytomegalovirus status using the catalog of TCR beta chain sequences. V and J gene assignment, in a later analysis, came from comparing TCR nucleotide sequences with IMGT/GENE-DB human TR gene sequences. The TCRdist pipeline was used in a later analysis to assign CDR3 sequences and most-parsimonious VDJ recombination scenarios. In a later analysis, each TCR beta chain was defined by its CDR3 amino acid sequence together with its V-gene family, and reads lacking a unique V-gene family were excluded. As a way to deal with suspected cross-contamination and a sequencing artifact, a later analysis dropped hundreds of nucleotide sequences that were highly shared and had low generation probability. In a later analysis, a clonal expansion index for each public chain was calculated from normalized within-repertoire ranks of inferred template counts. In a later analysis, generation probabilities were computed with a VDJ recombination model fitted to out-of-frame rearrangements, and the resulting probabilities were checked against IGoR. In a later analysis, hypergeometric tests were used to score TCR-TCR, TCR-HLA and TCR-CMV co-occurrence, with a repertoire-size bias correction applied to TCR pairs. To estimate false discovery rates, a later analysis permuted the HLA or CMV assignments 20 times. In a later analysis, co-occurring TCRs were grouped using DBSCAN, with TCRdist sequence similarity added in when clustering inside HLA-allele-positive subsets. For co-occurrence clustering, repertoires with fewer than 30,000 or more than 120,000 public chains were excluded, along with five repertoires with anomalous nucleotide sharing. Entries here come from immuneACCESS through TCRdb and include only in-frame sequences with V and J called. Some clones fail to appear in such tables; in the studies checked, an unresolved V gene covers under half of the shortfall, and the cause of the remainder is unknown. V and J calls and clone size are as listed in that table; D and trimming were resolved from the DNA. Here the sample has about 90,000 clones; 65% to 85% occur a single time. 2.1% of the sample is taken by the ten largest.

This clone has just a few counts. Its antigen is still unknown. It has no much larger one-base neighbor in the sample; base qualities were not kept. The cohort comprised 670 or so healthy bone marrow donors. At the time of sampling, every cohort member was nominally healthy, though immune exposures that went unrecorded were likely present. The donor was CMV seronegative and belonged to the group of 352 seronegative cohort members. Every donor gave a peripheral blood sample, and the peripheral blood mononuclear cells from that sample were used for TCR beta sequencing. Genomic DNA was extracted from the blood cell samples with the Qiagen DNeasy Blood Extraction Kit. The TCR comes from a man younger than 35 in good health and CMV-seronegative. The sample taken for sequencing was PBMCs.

The DNA sequence is TGCGCCAGCAGCTTGCAGGGGGCGGTATACGAGCAGTACTTC. Its amino acids are CASSLQGAVYEQYF. The rearrangement combines TRBV5-1 with TRBJ2-7; 8 nucleotides in the junction match TRBD1. Measured from the cysteine to the phenylalanine, the CDR3 is 14 residues long. The read is trimmed to its CDR3 DNA, 42 bases read in frame from base 1. Trimming takes 1 base off V and 4 bases off J; junction bases not matched to a gene: 4. CDR1 SGHRS and CDR2 YFSETQ were looked up in the germline V gene.